This T cell receptor beta chain was profiled in a study of beta chain features in type 1 diabetes. Study-wide background: Age, gender and cell yields were similar between patients and healthy donors.

The study reverse transcribed the entire isolated RNA, so it sequenced expressed TCRB transcripts. Repertoires were generated with immunoSEQ multiplex PCR, while TCRdb's copy carries only in-frame clones and drops some. The sample has over 700,000 clones, roughly 16% seen once. V lost 4 bases, J lost 3 bases, and 16 bases lay in between. Germline V lookup: CDR1 SNHLY, CDR2 FYNNEI. The length of the CDR3 is 15 residues. One heparinised draw of blood, averaging roughly 120 mL, came from each donor. Study results and limitations: Still unanswered here is whether HLA type influences TCRB rearrangement. Moderately but significantly shorter TCRB CDR3s were found in Type 1 diabetes patients in all four CD4+ subsets.

In its sample, this clone was seen a few times. As yet, its antigen is unknown. This TCR was sampled from a woman under 30 in good health. The specimen was naive CD4+ T cells from blood. The chain joins TRBV2 to TRBJ2-7; tentatively, D is TRBD1 (6 bases). The CDR3 protein is CASSGAGDLVYEQYF. CDR3 bases: TGTGCCAGCAGTGGGGCAGGGGATTTAGTCTACGAGCAGTACTTC. The full variable domain, with the rest looked up from reference TRBV2 and TRBJ2-7, is EPEVTQTPSHQVTQMGQEVILRCVPISNHLYFYWYRQILGQKVEFLVSFYNNEISEKSEIFDDQFSVERPDGSNFTLKIRSTKLEDSAMYFCASSGAGDLVYEQYFGPGTRLTVT.